This T cell receptor beta chain was observed in a study of blood T cell repertoires in COVID-19 (dated by TCRdb to the early 2020s). Looking at the study overall: Samples from collaborators originated in the United States, Italy and Spain and spanned both the acute and convalescent phases of COVID-19. Where available, HLA class I and class II types were taken from metadata supplied by the sample provider and were not determined by assay-based typing. Samples were obtained from the ongoing ImmuneRACE study (first 160 participants) and from 1,200 or so subjects provided by 6 global collaborators. Sample metadata almost always included a de-identified subject ID, COVID-19 status, age in years and sex. The repertoires were made available in a free public database intended to serve as a resource for research on the immune response to SARS-CoV-2. Deeply sampled blood TCRbeta repertoires from subjects exposed to, actively infected with, or recovered from COVID-19 were included in the dataset. The material from the prospective study consisted of cDNA or gDNA derived from T cells, B-cell-depleted T cells, or PBMCs. Study-wide conclusions, independent of this receptor: The quantity of clinical and demographic metadata differed by source and by participant and was supplied without curation.

A note on this clone: Its antigen remains undetermined. Per-nucleotide qualities are absent, and no much larger clonotype sits a single base away.

The immunoSEQ Assay, a bias-controlled multiplex PCR, was used to amplify TCRbeta CDR3 regions from genomic DNA. Processing in the source paper ran as follows. Within the assay, amplification of reference gene primers was used to estimate how many nucleated cells each sample contained. To quantify the absolute abundance of each unique TCRbeta CDR3 rearrangement, sequence reads were collapsed and filtered. For each sample, productive Simpson clonality was calculated by taking the square root of Simpson's diversity index across productive rearrangements. TCRdb mirrors the immuneACCESS table, restricted to in-frame sequences. Some clones are absent from its copies; in checked studies, under half trace to an unresolved V gene, and the reason for the others is unknown. That table is the source of V, J and clone size, and D and trimming were worked out from the DNA. The sample table lists about 480,000 clones, about 85% of them with a count of one. Roughly 2% of the sample rests with the top ten.

In the prospective study, participants were roughly 18 to 100 years old, resided in approximately 22 geographic areas of the United States, and were enrolled through a virtual design. In the prospective study, participants were assigned to cohorts based on the clinical history participants reported in a screening survey and a study questionnaire. Mobile phlebotomists in the prospective study collected whole blood, serum and a nasopharyngeal or oropharyngeal swab from every participant. Participants in the prospective study had the option to provide additional blood draws and questionnaires over an approximately 2-month period. Before DNA extraction, prospective study blood samples were shipped either frozen or at room temperature. Relative to germline, V is 5 bases shorter and J is 11 bases shorter, with 18 bases between their ends. CDR1 and CDR2 were assigned from the germline V gene as SGHAT and FQNNGV. Reading from cysteine to phenylalanine, the CDR3 counts 14 amino acids. Of all the DNA, just the CDR3 is kept, 42 bases in frame from base 1.

The rearranged chain carries TRBV11-2 and TRBJ1-4; there is no confident call for the D gene. This clonotype was obtained from a woman younger than 30 with acute COVID-19. The specimen sequenced was PBMCs or T cells enriched from blood (not recorded which). In nucleotide form, the sequence is TGTGCCAGCAGCCTACGTGAGACGGGGTTGAAACTGTTTTTT. It is translated as CASSLRETGLKLFF.